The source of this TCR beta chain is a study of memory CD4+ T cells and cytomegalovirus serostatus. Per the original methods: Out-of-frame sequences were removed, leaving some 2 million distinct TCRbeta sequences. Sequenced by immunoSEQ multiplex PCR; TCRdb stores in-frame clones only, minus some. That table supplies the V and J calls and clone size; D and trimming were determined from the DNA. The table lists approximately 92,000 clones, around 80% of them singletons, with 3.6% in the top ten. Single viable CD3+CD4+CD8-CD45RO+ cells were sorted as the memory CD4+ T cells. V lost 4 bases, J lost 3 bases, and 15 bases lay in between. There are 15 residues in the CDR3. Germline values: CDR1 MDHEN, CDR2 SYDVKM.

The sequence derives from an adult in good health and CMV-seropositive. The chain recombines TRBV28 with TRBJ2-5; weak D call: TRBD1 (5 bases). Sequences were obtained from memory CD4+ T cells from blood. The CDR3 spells CASSSTWAGKETQYF. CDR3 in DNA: TGTGCCAGCAGTTCGACCTGGGCAGGGAAAGAGACCCAGTACTTC.